Listed below are T cell receptor beta chains from one sample, sequenced in a study of blood T cell repertoires in COVID-19. Libraries were prepared by immunoSEQ multiplex PCR; TCRdb keeps only in-frame clonotypes and omits some of them. This repertoire shows tens of thousands of clones, roughly four fifths found once; its top ten account for roughly 8.8%. Sample: peripheral blood. Receptor source: a man aged 55 to 70 with acute or convalescent COVID-19. CDR3s include the opening cysteine and the closing phenylalanine or tryptophan. Fields, in order: V gene, clone size, J gene, D gene, CDR3 protein, CDR3 DNA. A D gene is named only where the DNA matches it firmly. Part of the rows lack a size; the others show once, few, many or a class for expanded clones.

V gene: TRBV5-1; clone size: -; J gene: TRBJ1-4; D gene: -; CDR3 protein: CASSLRGLVEKLFF; CDR3 DNA: TGCGCCAGCAGCTTGCGAGGGTTGGTAGAAAAACTGTTTTTT
V gene: TRBV5-4; clone size: -; J gene: TRBJ1-2; D gene: -; CDR3 protein: CASRFTGSNYGYTF; CDR3 DNA: TGTGCCAGCAGGTTTACCGGGTCAAACTATGGCTACACCTTC
V gene: TRBV7-9; clone size: -; J gene: TRBJ1-6; D gene: -; CDR3 protein: CASSLPTASPLHF; CDR3 DNA: TGTGCCAGCAGCTTACCGACAGCCTCACCCCTCCACTTT
V gene: TRBV13; clone size: -; J gene: TRBJ2-1; D gene: TRBD1; CDR3 protein: CASGLSGQVDNEQFF; CDR3 DNA: TGTGCCAGCGGTCTTTCGGGACAGGTCGACAATGAGCAGTTCTTC
V gene: TRBV11-2; clone size: -; J gene: TRBJ1-1; D gene: -; CDR3 protein: CASSPRTAGSEAFF; CDR3 DNA: TGTGCCAGCAGCCCTCGGACAGCTGGATCTGAAGCTTTCTTT
V gene: TRBV2; clone size: -; J gene: TRBJ1-1; D gene: -; CDR3 protein: CASSELGGASEAFF; CDR3 DNA: TGTGCCAGCAGTGAATTGGGTGGGGCTTCGGAAGCTTTCTTT
V gene: TRBV5-4; clone size: -; J gene: TRBJ2-1; D gene: TRBD1; CDR3 protein: CASSSDRGIYNEQFF; CDR3 DNA: TGTGCCAGCAGCAGTGACAGGGGGATATACAATGAGCAGTTCTTC
V gene: TRBV9; clone size: -; J gene: TRBJ1-2; D gene: -; CDR3 protein: CASSTDSQGNYGYTF; CDR3 DNA: TGTGCCAGCAGCACAGACAGCCAGGGGAACTATGGCTACACCTTC
V gene: TRBV10-1; clone size: once; J gene: TRBJ2-7; D gene: -; CDR3 protein: CASSEYPAMLRAYEQYF; CDR3 DNA: TGCGCCAGCAGTGAGTATCCCGCTATGTTGAGGGCATACGAGCAGTACTTC
V gene: TRBV9; clone size: -; J gene: TRBJ2-1; D gene: TRBD1; CDR3 protein: CASSSPDRGFGYEQFF; CDR3 DNA: TGTGCCAGCAGCTCCCCGGACAGGGGGTTTGGATATGAGCAGTTCTTC
V gene: TRBV11-2; clone size: -; J gene: TRBJ2-7; D gene: TRBD2; CDR3 protein: CASSWGRGEQYF; CDR3 DNA: TGTGCCAGCAGTTGGGGGAGGGGAGAGCAGTACTTC
V gene: TRBV6-6; clone size: -; J gene: TRBJ2-2; D gene: TRBD1; CDR3 protein: CASSTTGEVGELFF; CDR3 DNA: TGTGCCAGCAGTACGACAGGGGAGGTCGGGGAGCTGTTTTTT
V gene: TRBV19; clone size: -; J gene: TRBJ2-3; D gene: -; CDR3 protein: CASSISGIGTDTQYF; CDR3 DNA: TGTGCCAGTAGTATTTCGGGGATTGGCACAGATACGCAGTATTTT
V gene: TRBV5-6; clone size: -; J gene: TRBJ1-1; D gene: -; CDR3 protein: CASSQGYYTEAFF; CDR3 DNA: TGTGCCAGCAGCCAGGGATACTACACTGAAGCTTTCTTT
V gene: TRBV25-1; clone size: -; J gene: TRBJ1-2; D gene: TRBD1; CDR3 protein: CASSVTGEYGYTF; CDR3 DNA: TGTGCCAGCAGTGTCACAGGGGAGTATGGCTACACCTTC
V gene: TRBV7-2; clone size: -; J gene: TRBJ1-2; D gene: -; CDR3 protein: CASSPRQGPNYGYTF; CDR3 DNA: TGTGCCAGCAGCCCGAGGCAGGGGCCTAACTATGGCTACACCTTC
V gene: TRBV5-5; clone size: -; J gene: TRBJ1-1; D gene: TRBD1; CDR3 protein: CASSFKLQGETEAFF; CDR3 DNA: TGTGCCAGCAGCTTTAAACTACAGGGGGAAACTGAAGCTTTCTTT
V gene: TRBV30; clone size: -; J gene: TRBJ1-3; D gene: TRBD1; CDR3 protein: CAWSGTGALLSGNTIYF; CDR3 DNA: TGTGCCTGGAGCGGGACAGGGGCCTTACTCTCTGGAAACACCATATATTTT
V gene: TRBV6-6; clone size: -; J gene: TRBJ2-3; D gene: TRBD2; CDR3 protein: CASRASGGVSTDTQYF; CDR3 DNA: TGTGCCAGCAGGGCTAGCGGGGGGGTAAGCACAGATACGCAGTATTTT
V gene: TRBV30; clone size: few; J gene: TRBJ1-2; D gene: TRBD1; CDR3 protein: CAWSTGVDYGYTF; CDR3 DNA: TGTGCCTGGAGCACAGGGGTCGACTATGGCTACACCTTC
V gene: TRBV9; clone size: few; J gene: TRBJ1-3; D gene: -; CDR3 protein: CASSVALGPGNTIYF; CDR3 DNA: TGTGCCAGCAGCGTAGCTTTGGGGCCTGGAAACACCATATATTTT
V gene: TRBV19; clone size: -; J gene: TRBJ1-1; D gene: -; CDR3 protein: CASSINMNTEAFF; CDR3 DNA: TGTGCCAGTAGTATAAACATGAACACTGAAGCTTTCTTT
V gene: TRBV3-1/TRBV3-2; clone size: -; J gene: TRBJ2-7; D gene: TRBD1; CDR3 protein: CASSAPGQGSYEQYF; CDR3 DNA: TGTGCCAGCAGCGCCCCGGGACAGGGCTCCTACGAGCAGTACTTC
V gene: TRBV30; clone size: -; J gene: TRBJ1-5; D gene: -; CDR3 protein: CAWTPEAADNQPQHF; CDR3 DNA: TGTGCCTGGACCCCCGAGGCTGCCGATAACCAGCCCCAGCATTTT
V gene: TRBV2; clone size: -; J gene: TRBJ1-5; D gene: TRBD1; CDR3 protein: CASSTGGAGNQPQHF; CDR3 DNA: TGTGCCAGCAGTACAGGGGGCGCGGGCAATCAGCCCCAGCATTTT
V gene: TRBV29-1; clone size: -; J gene: TRBJ2-7; D gene: TRBD1; CDR3 protein: CSVGTERAYEQYF; CDR3 DNA: TGCAGCGTCGGGACAGAAAGAGCCTACGAGCAGTACTTC
V gene: TRBV11-2; clone size: -; J gene: TRBJ2-5; D gene: TRBD1; CDR3 protein: CASSLGQGAETQYF; CDR3 DNA: TGTGCCAGCAGCCTGGGACAGGGGGCAGAGACCCAGTACTTC
V gene: TRBV6-5; clone size: -; J gene: TRBJ1-1; D gene: -; CDR3 protein: CASGQGKAEAFF; CDR3 DNA: TGTGCCAGCGGGCAGGGCAAGGCTGAAGCTTTCTTT
V gene: TRBV2; clone size: -; J gene: TRBJ2-1; D gene: -; CDR3 protein: CASSVGGQHNEQFF; CDR3 DNA: TGTGCCAGCAGTGTAGGTGGACAGCACAATGAGCAGTTCTTC
V gene: TRBV10-3; clone size: -; J gene: TRBJ1-2; D gene: TRBD1; CDR3 protein: CAISSGTGSYGYTF; CDR3 DNA: TGTGCCATCAGTTCTGGGACAGGGAGCTATGGCTACACCTTC
V gene: TRBV6-2/TRBV6-3; clone size: -; J gene: TRBJ1-2; D gene: -; CDR3 protein: CASSYDDSYGYTF; CDR3 DNA: TGTGCCAGCAGTTACGATGACAGCTATGGCTACACCTTC
V gene: TRBV6-1; clone size: -; J gene: TRBJ2-1; D gene: TRBD2; CDR3 protein: CASSARVAGGYNEQFF; CDR3 DNA: TGTGCCAGCAGTGCCCGCGTAGCGGGGGGCTACAATGAGCAGTTCTTC
V gene: TRBV3-1/TRBV3-2; clone size: -; J gene: TRBJ2-7; D gene: TRBD1; CDR3 protein: CASSQEDRAEF; CDR3 DNA: TGTGCCAGCAGCCAAGAAGACAGGGCTGAGTTC
V gene: TRBV24-1; clone size: once; J gene: TRBJ2-3; D gene: TRBD2; CDR3 protein: CATSDYGGGLDTQYF; CDR3 DNA: TGTGCCACCAGTGATTATGGCGGGGGGCTAGATACGCAGTATTTT
V gene: TRBV6-5; clone size: -; J gene: TRBJ2-7; D gene: -; CDR3 protein: CASSYSPTESTEQYF; CDR3 DNA: TGTGCCAGCAGTTACTCCCCGACAGAATCGACCGAGCAGTACTTC
V gene: TRBV11-1; clone size: -; J gene: TRBJ2-7; D gene: -; CDR3 protein: CASSLVSGPYEQYF; CDR3 DNA: TGTGCCAGCAGCTTAGTGTCAGGGCCGTACGAGCAGTACTTC
V gene: TRBV20-1; clone size: -; J gene: TRBJ2-1; D gene: -; CDR3 protein: CSATQGNEQFF; CDR3 DNA: TGCAGTGCTACACAGGGTAATGAGCAGTTCTTC
V gene: TRBV19; clone size: -; J gene: TRBJ2-1; D gene: -; CDR3 protein: CASSPQVSSYNEQFF; CDR3 DNA: TGTGCCAGTAGTCCCCAGGTGAGCTCCTACAATGAGCAGTTCTTC
V gene: TRBV19; clone size: -; J gene: TRBJ2-1; D gene: -; CDR3 protein: CASSIQGLGNEQFF; CDR3 DNA: TGTGCCAGTAGTATACAGGGGCTTGGGAATGAGCAGTTCTTC
V gene: TRBV11-2; clone size: -; J gene: TRBJ1-1; D gene: TRBD1; CDR3 protein: CASRGTGPAGMNTEAFF; CDR3 DNA: TGTGCCAGCAGGGGGACAGGGCCCGCGGGGATGAACACTGAAGCTTTCTTT
V gene: TRBV6-5; clone size: once; J gene: TRBJ2-5; D gene: TRBD2; CDR3 protein: CASSSGEGRETQYF; CDR3 DNA: TGTGCCAGCAGCAGCGGGGAAGGGAGAGAGACCCAGTACTTC
V gene: TRBV18; clone size: -; J gene: TRBJ1-1; D gene: TRBD1; CDR3 protein: CASSLNRGQNTEAFF; CDR3 DNA: TGTGCCAGCTCACTTAACAGGGGTCAGAACACTGAAGCTTTCTTT
V gene: TRBV28; clone size: -; J gene: TRBJ2-5; D gene: TRBD1; CDR3 protein: CASRARTGEQETQYF; CDR3 DNA: TGTGCCAGCAGGGCTCGGACAGGGGAGCAAGAGACCCAGTACTTC
V gene: TRBV6-5; clone size: -; J gene: TRBJ1-2; D gene: -; CDR3 protein: CASSPDSDGYTF; CDR3 DNA: TGTGCCAGCAGCCCAGACTCCGATGGCTACACCTTC
V gene: TRBV5-5; clone size: -; J gene: TRBJ1-2; D gene: TRBD1; CDR3 protein: CASGTGVNSNYGYTF; CDR3 DNA: TGTGCCAGCGGGACAGGGGTCAATTCTAACTATGGCTACACCTTC
V gene: TRBV7-3; clone size: -; J gene: TRBJ2-5; D gene: TRBD2; CDR3 protein: CASSLGTSGAYYQETQYF; CDR3 DNA: TGTGCCAGCAGCCTCGGGACTAGCGGGGCTTACTACCAAGAGACCCAGTACTTC
V gene: TRBV14; clone size: -; J gene: TRBJ2-1; D gene: -; CDR3 protein: CASSQVAAHSEQFF; CDR3 DNA: TGTGCCAGCAGCCAAGTGGCGGCCCACTCTGAGCAGTTCTTC
V gene: TRBV6-5; clone size: -; J gene: TRBJ1-6; D gene: -; CDR3 protein: CASWAGDSPFHF; CDR3 DNA: TGTGCCAGTTGGGCCGGGGATTCACCCTTCCACTTT